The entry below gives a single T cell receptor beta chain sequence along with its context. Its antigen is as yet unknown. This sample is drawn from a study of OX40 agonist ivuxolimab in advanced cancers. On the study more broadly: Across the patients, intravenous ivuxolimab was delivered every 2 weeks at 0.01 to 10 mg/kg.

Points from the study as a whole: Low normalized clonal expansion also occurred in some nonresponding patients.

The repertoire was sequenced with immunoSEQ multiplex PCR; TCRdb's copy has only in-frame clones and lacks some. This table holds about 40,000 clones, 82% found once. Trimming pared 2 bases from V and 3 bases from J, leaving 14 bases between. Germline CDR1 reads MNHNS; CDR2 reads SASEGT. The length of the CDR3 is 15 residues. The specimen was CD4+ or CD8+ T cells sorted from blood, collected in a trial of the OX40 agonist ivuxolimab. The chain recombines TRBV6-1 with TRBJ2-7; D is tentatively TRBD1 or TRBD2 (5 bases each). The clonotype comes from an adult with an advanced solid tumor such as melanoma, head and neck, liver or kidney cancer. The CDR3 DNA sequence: TGTGCCAGCAGTGAATACGGGACCCAGGACTACGAGCAGTACTTC. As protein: CASSEYGTQDYEQYF.